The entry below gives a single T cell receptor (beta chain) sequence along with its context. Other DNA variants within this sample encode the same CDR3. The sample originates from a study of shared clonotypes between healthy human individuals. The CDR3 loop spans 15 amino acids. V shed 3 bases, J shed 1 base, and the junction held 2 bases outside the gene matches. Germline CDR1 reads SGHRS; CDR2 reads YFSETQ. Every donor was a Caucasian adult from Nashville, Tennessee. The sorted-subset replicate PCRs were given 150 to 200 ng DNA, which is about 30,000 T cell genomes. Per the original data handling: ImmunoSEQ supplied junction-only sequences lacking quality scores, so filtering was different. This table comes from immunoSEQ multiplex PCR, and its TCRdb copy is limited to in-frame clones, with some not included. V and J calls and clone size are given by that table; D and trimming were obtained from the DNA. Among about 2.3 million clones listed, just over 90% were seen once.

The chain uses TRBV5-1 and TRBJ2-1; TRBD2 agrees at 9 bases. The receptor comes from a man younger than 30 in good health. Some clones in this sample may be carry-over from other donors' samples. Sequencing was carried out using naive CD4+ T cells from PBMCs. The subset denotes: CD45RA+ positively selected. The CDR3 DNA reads TGCGCCAGCAGCTCGCTAGCGGGATCCTACAATGAGCAGTTCTTC. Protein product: CASSSLAGSYNEQFF.